The 11 T cell receptor beta chains below come from one sample, sequenced in a study of response to subunit inactivated influenza vaccine. TCRdb called the RT-PCR reads again in MiXCR, with one record for every CDR3 protein. The sample holds 400,000 to 650,000 distinct CDR3 sequences, approximately 7.3% seen once. Material: PBMCs from blood, obtained 23 months after vaccination. Receptor source: a man between 45 and 75 years old who received an inactivated influenza vaccine.

This CDR3 reads CASSQAGVTDTQYF. The CDR3 region has the DNA TGTGCCAGCAGCCAAGCGGGGGTCACAGATACGCAGTATTTT. The chain uses TRBV3-1 and TRBJ2-3, with TRBD2 as a possible D gene (6 bases). The CDR3 covers 14 residues. V dropped 1 base and J dropped 2 bases, with 7 bases sitting between them. The germline V gene has CDR1 LGHDT and CDR2 YNNKEL (reference sequence).

J is TRBJ2-7 and V is TRBV7-2; no reliable D call. In germline, CDR1 is SGHTA, CDR2 FQGNSA. This CDR3 contains 12 residues. With 2 bases removed from V and 4 bases from J, the gap between germline ends came to 6 bases. CDR3 nucleotides: TGTGCCAGCAGCTTAAATTGGTACGAGCAGTACTTC. Protein product: CASSLNWYEQYF. Together with reference TRBV7-2 and TRBJ2-7, the CDR3 gives the full variable domain: GAGVSQSPSNKVTEKGKDVELRCDPISGHTALYWYRQSLGQGLEFLIYFQGNSAPDKSGLPSDRFSAERTGGSVSTLTIQRTQQEDSAVYLCASSLNWYEQYFGPGTRLTVT.

This clonotype was recorded at least ten times. The chain recombines TRBV7-9 with TRBJ1-1, with 7 bases aligning to TRBD1. CDR3 length: 16 residues. V lost 5 bases and J lost 0; bases outside the gene matches: 9. Germline V gene lookup returns CDR1 SEHNR and CDR2 FQNEAQ (reference sequence). The CDR3 sequence: CASSDYLGQMNTEAFF. The CDR3 DNA is TGTGCCAGCAGCGACTATCTGGGACAGATGAACACTGAAGCTTTCTTT. Full variable domain (remainder filled in from reference TRBV7-9 and TRBJ1-1): DTGVSQNPRHKITKRGQNVTFRCDPISEHNRLYWYRQTLGQGPEFLTYFQNEAQLEKSRLLSDRFSAERPKGSFSTLEIQRTEQGDSAMYLCASSDYLGQMNTEAFFGQGTRLTVV.

This clonotype was counted at least ten times. The V and J genes are TRBV4-3 and TRBJ2-7, with 7 bases fitting TRBD1. CDR1 is LGHNA and CDR2 is YSLEER in the germline V gene. CDR3 size: 15 residues. Trimming took 1 base from V and 3 from J; bases not matched to a gene: 6. The CDR3 DNA reads TGCGCCAGCAGCCAAGCCCCGACAGGGATCTACGAGCAGTACTTC. Residues: CASSQAPTGIYEQYF.

The chain carries TRBV4-2 and TRBJ2-7; D unresolved. The V gene's germline CDR1 is LGHNA and CDR2 YNFKEQ. Trimming took 0 bases from V and 1 from J, leaving 7 bases between them. The CDR3 runs to 14 residues. The CDR3 loop is CASSQDLESYEQYF. DNA of the CDR3: TGTGCCAGCAGCCAAGATCTTGAATCCTACGAGCAGTACTTC.

This clonotype occurred a few times. The chain uses TRBV5-6 and TRBJ1-1; 9 bases align to TRBD1. CDR3 length equals 17 residues. V shed 6 bases, J shed 5 bases, and the junction held 17 bases outside the gene matches. The germline V gene has CDR1 SGHDT and CDR2 YYEEEE. The CDR3 DNA follows: TGTGCCAGCACCACCCGAGCGACAGGGGGATTGAGGACTGAAGCTTTCTTT. Its translation: CASTTRATGGLRTEAFF.

This clonotype turned up a few times. The chain employs TRBV4-3 and TRBJ2-3; a possible D gene is TRBD2 (6 bases). Trimming removed 0 bases at V and 6 bases at J, with 16 bases between. Germline CDR1 and CDR2: LGHNA and YSLEER. There are 16 residues in the CDR3. This CDR3 reads CASSQDMRDLGDTQYF. CDR3 DNA sequence: TGCGCCAGCAGCCAAGATATGCGGGATTTAGGGGATACGCAGTATTTT.

This clonotype was recorded a few times. This chain joins TRBV20-1 and TRBJ2-5; D remains ambiguous. Trimming removed 1 base at V and 1 base at J, with 4 bases between. The CDR3 spans 12 residues. The germline CDR1 and CDR2 sequences are DFQATT and SNEGSKA (reference sequence). CDR3 DNA: TGCAGTGCTAGAGGTACCCAAGAGACCCAGTACTTC. This encodes CSARGTQETQYF.

This clonotype has only a few counts. The V gene is TRBV6-2 or TRBV6-3, the J gene TRBJ2-5; 8 bases align to TRBD2. Germline V gives CDR1 MNHEY, CDR2 SVGEGT. Trimming took 6 bases from V and 5 from J; bases not matched to a gene: 8. The CDR3 runs to 14 residues. The CDR3, as DNA: TGTGCCAGCAGAACCGGGGGGGGCCCTGAGACCCAGTACTTC. Translated, it gives CASRTGGGPETQYF.

CDR3 in amino acids: CASSGRGLYNEQFF. The CDR3 DNA sequence: TGTGCCAGCAGCGGCAGGGGGCTCTACAATGAGCAGTTCTTC. V is TRBV6-1 and J is TRBJ2-1; 8 positions agree with TRBD1. This CDR3 region has 14 residues. V shed 6 bases, J shed 3 bases, and the junction held 4 bases outside the gene matches. Germline V CDR1 and CDR2: MNHNS, SASEGT.

The genes are TRBV6-5 and TRBJ2-2, with 9 bases identical to TRBD1. Trimming removed 4 bases from V and 8 bases from J; junction bases left unmatched: 2. This CDR3 is built from 13 residues. Germline-derived CDR1 and CDR2 are MNHEY and SVGAGI. The CDR3, as DNA: TGTGCCAGCAGTTGGACAGGGGAAGGGGAGCTGTTTTTT. This sequence encodes CASSWTGEGELFF.